This T cell receptor beta chain was recovered during a study of T cell changes during pregnancy in multiple sclerosis. The repertoire was sequenced with immunoSEQ multiplex PCR; TCRdb's copy has only in-frame clones and lacks some. The sample records some 38,000 clones, around 90% being singletons. Germline assignment: CDR1 GTSNPN and CDR2 SVGIG (reference sequence). Losses at the gene ends were 0 bases for V and 2 bases for J; bases not matched to a gene: 2. The CDR3 runs 14 residues. Here the sequenced sample was CD8+ T cells from peripheral blood mononuclear cells, taken after pregnancy. This TCR was recovered from a female donor with multiple sclerosis, enrolled in a pregnancy study. V usage is TRBV30 and J usage is TRBJ2-7; 9 bases are a match to TRBD2. The CDR3 protein is CAWSVSGGTYEQYF. CDR3 bases: TGTGCCTGGAGTGTAAGCGGGGGGACCTACGAGCAGTACTTC.